This section outlines one T cell receptor (beta chain) sequence together with its context. What antigen it recognizes has not been identified. The input lacks base qualities; no much larger clone sits a single base away. The sample is drawn from a study of blood T cell repertoires in COVID-19 (dated by TCRdb to 2019 to 2021). At the level of the whole study: The collaborator samples originated in the United States, Italy and Spain and spanned the acute and convalescent phases of COVID-19. The prospective study material was composed of cDNA or gDNA derived from T cells, B-cell-depleted T cells, or PBMCs. Deeply sampled blood TCRbeta repertoires from subjects exposed to, actively infected with, or recovered from COVID-19 were included in the dataset. A freely available public database, intended as a resource for researchers studying the immune response to SARS-CoV-2, is where the repertoires were released. The samples were drawn from the first 160 participants of the ongoing ImmuneRACE study and from 1,254 subjects provided by 6 global collaborators. A de-identified subject ID, COVID-19 status, age in years and sex were almost always included in the sample metadata. HLA class I and class II types, where available, came from metadata supplied by the sample provider rather than from assay-based typing. The research as a whole found: How much clinical and demographic metadata was included differed by source and by participant, and the metadata was provided uncurated.

The germline V gene supplies CDR1 SGHDT and CDR2 YYEEEE. V has 2 bases trimmed and J has 6 bases trimmed; junction bases matching no gene number 7. Inclusive of the bounding cysteine and phenylalanine, the CDR3 is 15 residues long. The read is trimmed to its CDR3 DNA, 45 bases read in frame from base 1. TCRbeta CDR3 regions were amplified from genomic DNA using the immunoSEQ Assay, a bias-controlled multiplex PCR. The published analysis was carried out like this. Within the assay, amplification of reference gene primers was used to estimate how many nucleated cells each sample contained. To quantify the absolute abundance of each unique TCRbeta CDR3 rearrangement, sequence reads were collapsed and filtered. For each sample, productive Simpson clonality was calculated by taking the square root of Simpson's diversity index across productive rearrangements. The source is immuneACCESS, and TCRdb retained only in-frame sequences with V and J called. Part of the clones is not carried over; for the studies checked, unresolved V genes explain less than half of this, and the remainder is unexplained. That table is the source of V, J and clone size, and D and trimming were worked out from the DNA. The sample includes about 220,000 clones, with 75% to 90% observed a single time. Jointly, the top ten make up about 4% of the sample.

Participants in the prospective study were aged roughly 18 to 100 years, lived in 24 United States geographic areas, and enrolled through a virtual design. Cohort assignment in the prospective study relied on participant-reported clinical history from a screening survey and a study questionnaire. Each participant in the prospective study had whole blood, serum and a nasopharyngeal or oropharyngeal swab collected by mobile phlebotomists. Prospective study participants could optionally give additional blood draws and questionnaires over an approximately 2-month period. Prospective study blood samples were shipped either frozen or at room temperature before DNA extraction.

What was sequenced was PBMCs or T cells enriched from blood (not recorded which). The clonotype was recovered from a middle-aged woman with acute COVID-19. The sequence joins TRBV5-6 to TRBJ2-2; TRBD1 agrees with 7 junctional bases. CDR3 reads: CASSLGTARAGELFF. The sequenced DNA: TGTGCCAGCAGCTTAGGGACAGCCAGGGCCGGGGAGCTGTTTTTT.